Shown below are 7 T cell receptor beta chains from a single sample sequenced in a study of vaccination effects on CD4 cells after COVID-19 (dated by TCRdb to 2022 to 2024). No antigens are known for them. The library was produced with the immunoSEQ multiplex PCR assay. The table was pulled from immuneACCESS by TCRdb, which kept in-frame rearrangements only. Such tables lose some clones; where checked, under half of the loss comes from unresolved V genes, and the rest has no known cause. This sample is represented by about 61,000 clones; 73% of them were singletons. Of the sample, around 1.2% falls within the top ten clones. To identify antigen-specific CD4+ T cell clonotypes by their expansion, the ViraFEST assay first stimulated PBMC with viral peptide pools and then applied TCR sequencing. After more than 9 days of culture, CD4+ T cells were isolated with the EasySep CD4+ T cell isolation kit. Each participant got two doses of an mRNA SARS-CoV-2 vaccine, either BNT162b2 or mRNA-1273.

This specimen was CD4+ T cells from PBMCs cultured with HCoV-229E spike peptides, taken after COVID-19 vaccination. The cell subset or site label, read with the paper, signifies: HCoV-229E spike overlapping peptide pool stimulation. These receptor sequences come from a human donor who received a COVID-19 vaccine.

This clone was observed once. This CDR3 reads CATSDFRQGKVYEQFF. In DNA form, the CDR3 reads TGTGCCACCAGTGATTTCAGACAGGGCAAGGTCTATGAGCAGTTCTTC. V and J are TRBV24-1 and TRBJ2-1; 7 bases are a match to TRBD1. The CDR3 contains 16 residues. The trim removed 1 base at V and 8 bases at J, leaving 10 bases unmatched. CDR1 and CDR2 (germline): KGHDR, SFDVKD.

This clone was counted between two and nine times. The chain carries TRBV5-1 and TRBJ2-4; D is undetermined. The CDR3 length is 14 residues. The V and J ends lost 0 bases and 6 bases respectively, with 10 bases between them. Germline assignment: CDR1 SGHRS and CDR2 YFSETQ. The CDR3 region is CASSLGSESNIQYF. The CDR3 DNA follows: TGCGCCAGCAGCTTGGGCAGTGAATCAAACATTCAGTACTTC.

This chain joins TRBV7-2 and TRBJ2-3; D perhaps matches TRBD1 (5 bases). The CDR3 spans 14 residues. V dropped 4 bases and J dropped 2 bases, with 10 bases sitting between them. CDR1 and CDR2 from the germline V gene are SGHTA and FQGNSA. CDR3 DNA: TGTGCCAGCAGCTATAGACAGCCCACAGATACGCAGTATTTT. Residues: CASSYRQPTDTQYF.

Concerning this clone itself: The same CDR3 also results from other DNA sequences found in this sample. The rearrangement joins TRBV30 to TRBJ1-5; D gene uncertain. The CDR3 spans 13 residues. Germline CDR1 is GTSNPN and CDR2 is SVGIG (reference sequence). Trimming took 2 bases from V and 0 from J, leaving 5 bases between them. The CDR3 region has the DNA TGTGCCTGGAGTCGGAATAGCAATCAGCCCCAGCATTTT. Encoded protein: CAWSRNSNQPQHF.

The CDR3 DNA reads TGTGCCAGCTCACAGGTACTAGCGGGGGCCCAAGAGACCCAGTACTTC. It yields the protein CASSQVLAGAQETQYF. The gene calls are TRBV18 and TRBJ2-5; 11 nucleotides match TRBD2. With V trimmed by 4 bases and J by 1 base, 5 bases remained unmatched. The germline V gene has CDR1 KGHSH and CDR2 LQKENI. The CDR3 is 16 residues long.

This sequence joins TRBV24-1 and TRBJ2-2; D is perhaps TRBD1 (5 bases). Germline values: CDR1 KGHDR, CDR2 SFDVKD. The CDR3 loop spans 14 amino acids. Trimming pared 4 bases from V and 5 bases from J, leaving 10 bases between. Here the CDR3 reads CATSDPGNTGELFF. The CDR3 coding sequence is TGTGCCACCAGTGACCCAGGGAATACCGGGGAGCTGTTTTTT.

The chain recombines TRBV7-2 with TRBJ1-4; 8 nucleotides agree with TRBD1. Germline trimming cut 4 bases from V and 3 bases from J; bases unmatched to any gene: 4. This CDR3 has 15 residues. In germline, CDR1 is SGHTA, CDR2 FQGNSA. CDR3: CASSSRQGSNEKLFF. The CDR3 DNA reads as TGTGCCAGCAGCTCGAGACAGGGGTCTAATGAAAAACTGTTTTTT.